Listed below are T cell receptor beta chains from one sample, sequenced in a study of vaccination effects on CD4 cells after COVID-19. The antigens of these receptors remain unknown. Only in-frame clones appear in the TCRdb table, and some are missing; sequencing was by immunoSEQ multiplex PCR. Here the sample spans roughly 25,000 clones, 60% to 85% being singletons. This material consisted of CD4+ T cells from PBMCs cultured with HCoV-OC43 spike peptides, taken before COVID-19 vaccination. These receptors were obtained from a human donor who received a COVID-19 vaccine. CDR3s leave out the opening cysteine and the closing phenylalanine or tryptophan.

V gene: TRBV4-1; CDR3 protein: ASSQDSGLAGSTDTQY
V gene: TRBV5-1; CDR3 protein: ASSSDPGAYEQY
V gene: TRBV19; CDR3 protein: ASSPSGGGSDTQY
V gene: TRBV6-2/TRBV6-3; CDR3 protein: ASSPRLTMNTEAF
V gene: TRBV15; CDR3 protein: ATSRDPGQGQPQH
V gene: TRBV6-6; CDR3 protein: ASERSSYNEQF
V gene: TRBV7-9; CDR3 protein: ASSHMGTGQY
V gene: TRBV27; CDR3 protein: ASSLWGTGELF
V gene: TRBV9; CDR3 protein: ASSVGRVNEQF
V gene: TRBV10-3; CDR3 protein: AISEPNRADTQY
V gene: TRBV28; CDR3 protein: ASSQGSFPTQH
V gene: TRBV5-1; CDR3 protein: ASSLDRTSPYNEQF
V gene: TRBV6-2/TRBV6-3; CDR3 protein: ASIPPAGGLEEQY
V gene: TRBV7-2; CDR3 protein: ASALTLGETQY
V gene: TRBV4-1; CDR3 protein: ASSQPTSGLSYEQY
V gene: TRBV9; CDR3 protein: ASSVAIGGETQY
V gene: TRBV19; CDR3 protein: ASSKEGPMITEAF
V gene: TRBV3-1/TRBV3-2; CDR3 protein: ASSGTGPYNEQF
V gene: TRBV18; CDR3 protein: ASSPRGLMNTEAF
V gene: TRBV10-1; CDR3 protein: ASSEFSRGEEAF
V gene: TRBV2; CDR3 protein: ASTMGRQGNNQPQH
V gene: TRBV5-1; CDR3 protein: ASRAGTGGNEQF
V gene: TRBV19; CDR3 protein: ASSRPGLGPDTQY
V gene: TRBV18; CDR3 protein: ASSPPWGRASSGNTIY
V gene: TRBV6-6; CDR3 protein: ASRREDSTDTQY
V gene: TRBV30; CDR3 protein: AWAWGSSNEQY
V gene: TRBV10-3; CDR3 protein: AIMKGQYEQY
V gene: TRBV7-9; CDR3 protein: ASSLGGTARTEAF
V gene: TRBV7-9; CDR3 protein: ASSLGRGSDTQY
V gene: TRBV3-1/TRBV3-2; CDR3 protein: ASSQQPTDRGLYNEQF
V gene: TRBV19; CDR3 protein: ASMGSGGRGEQF
V gene: TRBV6-5; CDR3 protein: ASSYSRQGRNEQF
V gene: TRBV6-5; CDR3 protein: ASRQGFTNYGYT
V gene: TRBV10-3; CDR3 protein: AISGGPGEKLF
V gene: TRBV4-2; CDR3 protein: ASSQVHTSGVSSYNEQF
V gene: TRBV2; CDR3 protein: ASSPGLAGVDTQY
V gene: TRBV3-1/TRBV3-2; CDR3 protein: ASSQDPEGVGGYT
V gene: TRBV5-1; CDR3 protein: ASSFGLEEETQY
V gene: TRBV6-1; CDR3 protein: ASSDPGNYGYT
V gene: TRBV27; CDR3 protein: ATAIPGHPNYGYT
V gene: TRBV10-2; CDR3 protein: ASSESLWAGETQY
V gene: TRBV5-4; CDR3 protein: ASSPRDRASNYGYT
V gene: TRBV5-1; CDR3 protein: ASSSKLYGADTQY
V gene: TRBV7-9; CDR3 protein: ASSLAELNYGYT
V gene: TRBV5-1; CDR3 protein: ASSFGAGAENEQF
V gene: TRBV5-1; CDR3 protein: ASSPSPVNTGELF